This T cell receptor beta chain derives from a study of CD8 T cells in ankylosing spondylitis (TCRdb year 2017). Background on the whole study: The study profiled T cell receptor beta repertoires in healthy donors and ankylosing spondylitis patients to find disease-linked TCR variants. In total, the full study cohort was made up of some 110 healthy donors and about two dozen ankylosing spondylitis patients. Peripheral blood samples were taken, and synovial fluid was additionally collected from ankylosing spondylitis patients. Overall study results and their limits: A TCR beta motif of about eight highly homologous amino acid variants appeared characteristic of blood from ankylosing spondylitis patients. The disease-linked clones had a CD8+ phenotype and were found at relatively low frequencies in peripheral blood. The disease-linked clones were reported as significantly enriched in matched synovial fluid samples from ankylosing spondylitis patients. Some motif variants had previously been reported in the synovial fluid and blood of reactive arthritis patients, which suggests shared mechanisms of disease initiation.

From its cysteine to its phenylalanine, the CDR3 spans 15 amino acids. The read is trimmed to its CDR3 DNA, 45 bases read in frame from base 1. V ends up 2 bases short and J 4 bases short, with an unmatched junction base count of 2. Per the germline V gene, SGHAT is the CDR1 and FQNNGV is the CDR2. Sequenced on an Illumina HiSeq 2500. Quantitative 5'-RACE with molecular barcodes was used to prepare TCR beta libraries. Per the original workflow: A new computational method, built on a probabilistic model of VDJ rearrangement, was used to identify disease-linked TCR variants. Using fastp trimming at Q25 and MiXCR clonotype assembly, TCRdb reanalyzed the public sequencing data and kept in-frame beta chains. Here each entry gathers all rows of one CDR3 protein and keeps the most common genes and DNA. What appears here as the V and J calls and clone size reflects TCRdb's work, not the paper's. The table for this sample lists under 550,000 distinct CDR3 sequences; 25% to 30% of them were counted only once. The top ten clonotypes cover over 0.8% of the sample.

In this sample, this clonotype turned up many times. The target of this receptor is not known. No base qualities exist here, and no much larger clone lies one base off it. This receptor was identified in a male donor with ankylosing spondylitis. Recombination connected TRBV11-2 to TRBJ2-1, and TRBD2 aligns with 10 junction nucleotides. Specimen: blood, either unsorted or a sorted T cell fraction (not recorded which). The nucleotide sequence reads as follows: TGTGCCAGCAGCTTATCAGCGGGAGGGTACAATGAGCAGTTCTTC. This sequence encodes CASSLSAGGYNEQFF.